This passage covers 18 T cell receptor beta chains from one sample sequenced in a study of shared clonotypes between healthy human individuals. Only in-frame clones appear in the TCRdb table, and some are missing; sequencing was by immunoSEQ multiplex PCR. Of millions of clones listed, about 92% were seen once; the top ten hold over 0.12%. The sequenced material came from naive CD4+ T cells sorted from blood. As for subset: CD45RA+ positively selected. These TCRs come from a man between 18 and 35 years old in good health.

The CDR3 loop is CASSSAGAALGTDTQYF. CDR3 nucleotides: TGTGCCAGCAGTTCAGCGGGGGCCGCCCTGGGCACAGATACGCAGTATTTT. The V and J genes are TRBV28 and TRBJ2-3; 8 bases match TRBD2. The CDR3 is made up of 17 amino acids. Germline V CDR1 and CDR2: MDHEN, SYDVKM. J was trimmed by 1 base and V by 4 bases; bases with no gene match: 10.

V usage is TRBV9 and J usage is TRBJ2-1; 13 bases align to TRBD2. CDR1 and CDR2 (germline): SGDLS, YYNGEE. V shed 3 bases, J shed 3 bases, and the junction held 6 bases outside the gene matches. The CDR3 runs 17 residues. CDR3 in amino acids: CASSARLAGGYYNEQFF. In DNA form, the CDR3 reads TGTGCCAGCAGCGCCCGACTAGCGGGGGGATACTACAATGAGCAGTTCTTC.

On this clone itself: Other DNA sequences of this sample code for an identical CDR3. The V call is TRBV9, the J call TRBJ2-7; 8 positions agree with TRBD2. This CDR3 has 15 residues. Trimming took 0 bases from V and 3 from J; bases not matched to a gene: 5. CDR1 and CDR2 from the germline V gene are SGDLS and YYNGEE. The CDR3 DNA is TGTGCCAGCAGCGTAGAACCCAGCGGGGGCTACGAGCAGTACTTC. It yields the protein CASSVEPSGGYEQYF.

The rearrangement joins TRBV7-9 to TRBJ1-1; no firm D call. Germline V lookup: CDR1 SEHNR, CDR2 FQNEAQ (reference sequence). The CDR3 covers 14 residues. Deletions cut 9 bases from V and 8 bases from J, with 22 bases between. The CDR3 protein is CASTLGSSSNEAFF. The DNA for the CDR3 is TGTGCCAGTACCCTAGGATCCTCGTCGAACGAAGCTTTCTTT.

Written as DNA, the CDR3 is TGTGCCAGCAGCTTAGGGTCCGGGGGACCCATATATTTT. It encodes CASSLGSGGPIYF. This sequence joins TRBV11-3 and TRBJ1-3; perhaps TRBD1 as D (5 bases). The CDR3 consists of 13 residues. Trimming took off 1 base at V and 11 bases at J, with 12 bases between the two ends. CDR1 and CDR2 from the germline V gene are SGHNT and YENEEA.

This chain uses TRBV6-5 with TRBJ1-1, with D hard to call. The CDR3 runs to 15 residues. CDR1 and CDR2 (germline): MNHEY, SVGAGI. The ends were cut back, 3 bases at V and 1 base at J, with 12 bases in the middle. The CDR3 DNA sequence: TGTGCCAGCAGTTATAATCCTATCCAGAACACTGAAGCTTTCTTT. Protein product: CASSYNPIQNTEAFF.

This sequence joins TRBV4-1 and TRBJ2-7, with 7 bases fitting TRBD1. Germline-derived CDR1 and CDR2 are MGHRA and YSYEKL. Trimming took 1 base from V and 0 from J; bases not matched to a gene: 9. This CDR3 contains 17 residues. The CDR3 protein is CASSQVLIRDSSYEQYF. The CDR3, as DNA: TGCGCCAGCAGCCAAGTCCTGATCCGGGACAGCTCCTACGAGCAGTACTTC.

The chain links TRBV9 to TRBJ2-1; D may be TRBD1 or TRBD2 (5 bases each). Germline loops: CDR1 SGDLS, CDR2 YYNGEE. The CDR3 totals 15 residues. V gave up 0 bases and J gave up 3 bases, with 10 bases separating them. This CDR3 is CASSVGGTDYNEQFF. CDR3 DNA: TGTGCCAGCAGCGTAGGGGGGACGGACTACAATGAGCAGTTCTTC.

V usage is TRBV30 and J usage is TRBJ2-3, with TRBD2 matching 9 bases. Germline V CDR1 and CDR2: GTSNPN, SVGIG (reference sequence). Germline trimming cut 4 bases from V and 6 bases from J; bases unmatched to any gene: 11. The CDR3 loop spans 15 amino acids. For the CDR3, the DNA is TGTGCCTGGACTCCCGGGGGCGGGAGGGTTGATACGCAGTATTTT. It yields the protein CAWTPGGGRVDTQYF.

This chain joins TRBV15 and TRBJ2-5; 11 bases map to TRBD1. There are 16 residues in the CDR3. Losses at the gene ends were 2 bases for V and 5 bases for J; bases not matched to a gene: 7. The germline V gene encodes CDR1 LNHNV and CDR2 YYDKDF (reference sequence). The chain's CDR3 is CATSRTGQGARETQYF. As DNA, the CDR3 is TGTGCCACCAGCAGAACCGGACAGGGGGCGCGGGAGACCCAGTACTTC.

The V call is TRBV10-3, the J call TRBJ2-7; D remains ambiguous. Trimming shortened V by 0 bases and J by 2 bases, and 8 bases separated the two germline ends. Germline-derived CDR1 and CDR2 are ENHRY and SYGVKD. The length of the CDR3 is 14 residues. CDR3: CAISESGPTYEQYF. In DNA form, the CDR3 reads TGTGCCATCAGTGAGTCCGGGCCAACCTACGAGCAGTACTTC.

This chain uses TRBV11-2 with TRBJ1-2; 10 nucleotides line up with TRBD1. The length of the CDR3 is 15 residues. CDR1 and CDR2 from the germline V gene are SGHAT and FQNNGV. The ends lost 5 bases at V and 4 bases at J; junction bases unmatched: 7. The CDR3 DNA sequence: TGTGCCAGCAGCGCTGACAGGGGGCGCGCCTATGGCTACACCTTC. Translation gives CASSADRGRAYGYTF.

The table lists this clone with a count of one. The gene calls are TRBV10-3 and TRBJ2-1; TRBD1 agrees at 9 bases. Germline CDR1 ENHRY, CDR2 SYGVKD. V dropped 0 bases and J dropped 9; count of bases not matched to a gene: 6. The CDR3 is 15 residues long. CDR3 loop: CAISESSLQGAEQFF. CDR3 DNA: TGTGCCATCAGTGAGTCGAGTTTACAGGGGGCTGAGCAGTTCTTC.

V and J are TRBV4-1 and TRBJ2-7; 7 bases match TRBD1. V gave up 4 bases and J gave up 7 bases; unmatched junction bases: 10. The CDR3 contains 14 residues. Germline loops: CDR1 MGHRA, CDR2 YSYEKL. The CDR3 nucleotides read TGCGCCAGCAGCCGGACAGGCCTGCTAGAAGAGCAGTACTTC. It yields the protein CASSRTGLLEEQYF.

Comments on this clone: The same CDR3 can be traced to other DNA sequences in this sample. The V call is TRBV4-1, the J call TRBJ2-5, with 11 bases matching TRBD2. The CDR3 totals 17 residues. CDR1 and CDR2 from the germline V gene are MGHRA and YSYEKL. The J segment lost 2 bases and the V segment lost 0 bases, leaving 5 bases of the junction unmatched. The CDR3 region is CASSQDSLAGGQETQYF. The DNA of the CDR3 is TGCGCCAGCAGCCAAGACTCCCTAGCGGGAGGTCAAGAGACCCAGTACTTC.

This clone was recorded only once. The chain has TRBV2 and TRBJ1-1; a possible D gene is TRBD1 (6 bases). This CDR3 has 13 residues. V lost 7 bases and J 4 bases, leaving 13 bases between the germline ends. Germline V gene data show CDR1 as SNHLY and CDR2 as FYNNEI. The chain's CDR3 is CASNIAGATEAFF. CDR3 bases: TGTGCCAGCAATATAGCAGGGGCCACTGAAGCTTTCTTT.

The rearrangement uses TRBV5-6 and TRBJ2-2, with D perhaps TRBD1 or TRBD2 (5 bases each). CDR1 and CDR2 (germline): SGHDT, YYEEEE. The CDR3 has 16 amino acids. With 2 bases removed from V and 1 base from J, the gap between germline ends came to 12 bases. CDR3 DNA sequence: TGTGCCAGCAGCTTTATAGGGGCGGGGAACACCGGGGAGCTGTTTTTT. This translates into CASSFIGAGNTGELFF.

The chain uses TRBV7-2 and TRBJ2-2; D might be TRBD2 (6 bases). The V gene lost 7 bases and the J gene lost 6 bases, with 24 bases spanning the gap. The CDR3 covers 17 residues. The germline gives CDR1 SGHTA, CDR2 FQGNSA. The CDR3 sequence: CASTLRGRLSGAGELFF. CDR3 bases: TGTGCCAGCACACTTCGGGGGAGGTTATCCGGCGCCGGGGAGCTGTTTTTT.